The 26 T cell receptor beta chains below come from one sample, sequenced in a study of blood T cells in healthy people across ages. Together with a sample-barcoded 5' primer, a J-beta primer mix was included in a second PCR lasting roughly 6 to 12 cycles. TCRdb analysed the 5' RACE reads with MiXCR anew, one entry per CDR3 protein. The table includes roughly 860,000 distinct CDR3 sequences, under 80% detected once. Input material: blood. These receptors were collected from a man aged 25 to 45 in good health.

The V call is TRBV20-1, the J call TRBJ2-4; tentatively, D is TRBD1 (5 bases). The J call may be incorrect, as the DNA end agrees better with TRBJ2-5. Germline assignment: CDR1 DFQATT and CDR2 SNEGSKA (reference sequence). This CDR3 is 13 amino acids long. The CDR3 reads CSARDQGGETQYF. The CDR3 DNA follows: TGCAGTGCTAGAGATCAGGGCGGAGAGACCCAGTACTTC.

DNA of the CDR3: TGTGCCAGCACCCGATTCGGAAGTGGGACCCAGTACTTC. Protein: CASTRFGSGTQYF. V and J are TRBV2 and TRBJ2-5; D unclear. CDR1 is SNHLY, CDR2 FYNNEI, per germline. V gave up 7 bases and J gave up 7 bases, with 16 bases separating them. CDR3 length equals 13 residues.

The rearrangement uses TRBV7-2 and TRBJ1-1, with a possible D match to TRBD1 (5 bases). The germline V gene encodes CDR1 SGHTA and CDR2 FQGNSA. V dropped 3 bases and J dropped 4 bases, with 15 bases sitting between them. The CDR3 runs 15 residues. CDR3 bases: TGTGCCAGCAGCTTTTCCACCCAGGGTTCCACTGAAGCTTTCTTT. Translation gives CASSFSTQGSTEAFF.

The chain recombines TRBV4-2 with TRBJ2-5, with D tentatively TRBD2 (5 bases). The CDR3 spans 13 residues. Trimming shortened V by 2 bases and J by 11 bases, and 15 bases separated the two germline ends. Germline loops: CDR1 LGHNA, CDR2 YNFKEQ. CDR3 nucleotides: TGTGCCAGCAGCCAATGGGGTTCCGGGGAGCAGTACTTC. Translating gives CASSQWGSGEQYF.

In DNA, the CDR3 is TGTGCCAATGGACAAGCAGATAATTCACCCCTCCACTTT. Protein: CANGQADNSPLHF. The chain combines TRBV10-3 with TRBJ1-6, with a weak D call TRBD1 (5 bases). The CDR3 consists of 13 residues. Germline V gene lookup returns CDR1 ENHRY and CDR2 SYGVKD. V was trimmed by 10 bases and J by 5 bases, leaving 12 bases between them.

The chain carries TRBV12-3 or TRBV12-4 and TRBJ2-5; 9 nucleotides line up with TRBD1. The junction had 13 bases not matched to a gene; V was cut back by 6 bases and J by 5 bases. The CDR3 is 16 amino acids. CDR3 sequence (DNA): TGTGCCAGCAGGCACGGACAGGGGAGTATTGTGGAGACCCAGTACTTC. Its translation: CASRHGQGSIVETQYF.

The genes are TRBV4-2 and TRBJ2-5; no definite D call. Germline lookup yields CDR1 LGHNA and CDR2 YNFKEQ. Between the trimmed V and J ends, which lost 2 bases and 5 bases, there was a span of 9 bases. The CDR3 length is 13 residues. The CDR3 region has the DNA TGTGCCAGCAGCCAACAGACGAGGGAGACCCAGTACTTC. Its translation is CASSQQTRETQYF.

The V call is TRBV27, the J call TRBJ2-3; 7 bases match TRBD1. This CDR3 comprises 12 residues. Unmatched junction bases numbered 6, after V lost 5 bases and J lost 10 bases. Germline V gives CDR1 MNHEY, CDR2 SMNVEV (reference sequence). The CDR3 region is CASSLDRVPQYF. DNA for the CDR3: TGTGCCAGCAGTCTCGACAGGGTGCCGCAGTATTTT.

This clonotype showed up just once. This sequence joins TRBV20-1 and TRBJ2-3; D perhaps matches TRBD2 (6 bases). The V end was cut by 5 bases, the J end by 2 bases, with 14 bases between. Germline CDR1 and CDR2: DFQATT and SNEGSKA (reference sequence). The CDR3 extends over 14 amino acids. The CDR3 loop reads CSAQREVNTDTQYF. The CDR3 region has the DNA TGCAGTGCTCAGAGGGAGGTTAACACAGATACGCAGTATTTT.

This clonotype was found a few times. The rearrangement links TRBV12-3 or TRBV12-4 to TRBJ2-4; 7 nucleotides match TRBD1. With the DNA end fitting TRBJ2-7 better, the J assignment may be wrong. This CDR3 is built from 12 residues. CDR3 region: CASSPRQGEQYF. The CDR3 coding sequence is TGTGCCAGCAGTCCTCGACAGGGCGAGCAGTACTTC.

This clonotype was found many times. V is TRBV20-1 and J is TRBJ2-3; D possibly corresponds to TRBD2 (6 bases). Trimming took 7 bases from V and 4 from J, leaving 21 bases between them. The CDR3 contains 15 residues. Germline V gene lookup returns CDR1 DFQATT and CDR2 SNEGSKA (reference sequence). CDR3 protein: CSVVLRGVNSDTQYF. CDR3 in DNA: TGCAGTGTAGTCCTGCGGGGTGTAAACTCAGATACGCAGTATTTT.

V is TRBV14 and J is TRBJ2-4, with D hard to call. The J call may be faulty, since TRBJ2-7 better matches the DNA end. In germline, CDR1 is SGHDN, CDR2 FVKESK. The CDR3 is made up of 13 amino acids. The CDR3 DNA sequence: TGTGCCAGCAGCCAAGAGTGGGCGAACGAGCAGTACTTC. It encodes CASSQEWANEQYF.

This clonotype showed up just a few times. V and J are TRBV4-2 and TRBJ2-1, with TRBD1 as a possible D gene (5 bases). The CDR3 consists of 15 residues. V gave up 0 bases and J gave up 6 bases, with 12 bases separating them. In germline, CDR1 is LGHNA, CDR2 YNFKEQ. The CDR3 DNA is TGTGCCAGCAGCCAAGACGCCAGGGTAGGCAATGAGCAGTTCTTC. Translated: CASSQDARVGNEQFF.

The V call is TRBV6-2 or TRBV6-3, the J call TRBJ1-2, with D maybe TRBD1 (6 bases). Germline V lookup: CDR1 MNHEY, CDR2 SVGEGT. This CDR3 is 16 amino acids long. V was pared by 0 bases and J by 8 bases, with 19 bases between. CDR3 sequence reads: CASSYSITSRDKGYTF. The CDR3 DNA reads as TGTGCCAGCAGTTACTCCATTACGTCCCGGGACAAAGGCTACACCTTC.

The genes are TRBV3-1 and TRBJ1-2, with D tentatively TRBD1 (5 bases). The length of the CDR3 is 15 residues. The ends were cut back, 0 bases at V and 5 bases at J, with 13 bases in the middle. Germline V gene sequence: CDR1 LGHDT, CDR2 YNNKEL (reference sequence). The CDR3, as DNA: TGTGCCAGCAGCCAAGATTTGCGCAGGGAATATGGCTACACCTTC. Its translation is CASSQDLRREYGYTF.

The chain is built from TRBV28 and TRBJ1-5, with TRBD1 matching over 8 bases. CDR3 length: 16 residues. V lost 6 bases and J lost 1; bases outside the gene matches: 8. The germline V gene encodes CDR1 MDHEN and CDR2 SYDVKM. The CDR3 is CASSHPRDRSNQPQHF. In DNA, the CDR3 is TGTGCCAGCAGCCACCCCCGGGACAGGAGCAATCAGCCCCAGCATTTT.

The chain joins TRBV11-1 to TRBJ2-3, with TRBD1 matching 7 bases. Germline V gene sequence: CDR1 SGHAT, CDR2 FQDESV (reference sequence). V trimming: 2 bases; J trimming: 3 bases; junction bases outside the gene matches: 8. The CDR3 totals 16 residues. CDR3 in DNA: TGTGCCAGCAGCTTATCAAGACAGGGTATAACAGATACGCAGTATTTT. This translates into CASSLSRQGITDTQYF.

This chain links TRBV13 with TRBJ2-7; D remains unclear. V gave up 2 bases and J gave up 0 bases, with 14 bases separating them. Germline CDR1 and CDR2: PRHDT and FYEKMQ (reference sequence). The CDR3 runs to 16 residues. The CDR3 nucleotides read TGTGCCAGCAGCTTACCCACCGCAGAAAGCTCCTACGAGCAGTACTTC. Translation: CASSLPTAESSYEQYF.

This clonotype was counted only a few times. The genes are TRBV6-6 and TRBJ2-1, with a possible D match to TRBD1 (5 bases). CDR3 size: 15 residues. Per the germline V gene, CDR1 is MNHNY and CDR2 is SVGAGI (reference sequence). V dropped 6 bases and J dropped 7 bases, with 19 bases sitting between them. In nucleotides, the CDR3 is TGTGCCAGCAGAACCGATACCGGCAGGGCGAATGAGCAGTTCTTC. It is translated as CASRTDTGRANEQFF.

This chain connects TRBV12-3 or TRBV12-4 to TRBJ1-4; 7 bases agree with TRBD1. The V segment lost 6 bases and the J segment 11 bases; nucleotides outside the gene matches: 6. The CDR3 covers 12 residues. The CDR3 DNA is TGTGCCAGCAGATCGGACAGGTTGAAACTGTTTTTT. It is translated as CASRSDRLKLFF.

The chain links TRBV6-2 or TRBV6-3 to TRBJ2-1; 9 bases align to TRBD2. The germline CDR1 and CDR2 sequences are MNHEY and SVGEGT. With V trimmed by 5 bases and J by 5 bases, 7 bases remained unmatched. The length of the CDR3 is 15 residues. This chain's CDR3 is CASSPIAGANNEQFF. Written as DNA, the CDR3 is TGTGCCAGCAGTCCTATAGCGGGGGCCAACAATGAGCAGTTCTTC.

The V gene is TRBV7-3, the J gene TRBJ2-2, with D perhaps TRBD2 (6 bases). V shed 1 base and J shed 1 base, with 10 bases lying between them. This CDR3 comprises 16 residues. Germline CDR1 is SGHTA and CDR2 is FQGTGA. The CDR3 here is CASSLNPGLNTGELFF. CDR3 nucleotide sequence: TGTGCCAGCAGCTTAAATCCGGGACTGAACACCGGGGAGCTGTTTTTT.

J is TRBJ2-7 and V is TRBV9; D unclear. Germline loops: CDR1 SGDLS, CDR2 YYNGEE. Between the trimmed V and J ends, which lost 1 base and 2 bases, there was a span of 7 bases. The CDR3 is 13 amino acids. As DNA, the CDR3 is TGTGCCAGCAGCGTAAACGGAGCCTACGAGCAGTACTTC. Protein: CASSVNGAYEQYF.

The chain combines TRBV4-2 with TRBJ2-1; possibly TRBD1 for D (6 bases). CDR3 length: 15 amino acids. V was shortened by 1 base and J by 12 bases, with 19 bases between the two germline ends. CDR1 LGHNA and CDR2 YNFKEQ come from the germline V gene. CDR3 loop: CASSQVKAGEFGQFF. DNA for the CDR3: TGTGCCAGCAGCCAAGTTAAGGCAGGGGAGTTTGGGCAGTTCTTC.

The chain carries TRBV11-2 and TRBJ2-1, with TRBD2 matching 10 bases. This CDR3 contains 16 residues. The J segment lost 6 bases and the V segment lost 3 bases, leaving 8 bases of the junction unmatched. Germline assignment: CDR1 SGHAT and CDR2 FQNNGV. CDR3 loop: CASSFPSGGAFNEQFF. The CDR3 nucleotides are TGTGCCAGCAGCTTCCCAAGCGGGGGGGCCTTCAATGAGCAGTTCTTC.

The chain combines TRBV27 with TRBJ1-2; D is ambiguous. Germline V gene data show CDR1 as MNHEY and CDR2 as SMNVEV (reference sequence). The V end lost 5 bases, the J end lost 4 bases, and 11 bases lay between the germline ends. The CDR3 length is 13 residues. The DNA of the CDR3 is TGTGCCAGCAGTCATGAAGCATCCTATGGCTACACCTTC. Its protein is CASSHEASYGYTF.